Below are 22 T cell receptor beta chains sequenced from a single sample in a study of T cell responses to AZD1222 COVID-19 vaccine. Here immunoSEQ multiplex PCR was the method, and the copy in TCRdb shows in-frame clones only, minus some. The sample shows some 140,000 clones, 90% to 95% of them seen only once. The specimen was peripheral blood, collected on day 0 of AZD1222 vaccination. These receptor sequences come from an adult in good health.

The CDR3 protein is CASSISRNTEAFF. Written as DNA, the CDR3 is TGTGCCAGTAGTATCTCGAGGAACACTGAAGCTTTCTTT. This sequence joins TRBV19 and TRBJ1-1, with D hard to call. The CDR3 covers 13 residues. The ends were cut back, 3 bases at V and 1 base at J, with 6 bases in the middle. Germline V gives CDR1 LNHDA, CDR2 SQIVND (reference sequence).

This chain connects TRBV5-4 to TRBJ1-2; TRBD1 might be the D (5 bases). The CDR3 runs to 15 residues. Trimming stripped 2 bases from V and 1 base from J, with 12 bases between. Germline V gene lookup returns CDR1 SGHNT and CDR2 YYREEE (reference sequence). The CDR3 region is CASSFGGDYNYGYTF. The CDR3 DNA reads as TGTGCCAGCAGCTTCGGGGGGGACTATAACTATGGCTACACCTTC.

The DNA for the CDR3 is TGTGCCGGATGTAGCGGGGGGGCCAGCACAGATACGCAGTATTTT. This codes for CAGCSGGASTDTQYF. The genes are TRBV6-6 and TRBJ2-3; 11 bases are shared with TRBD2. In germline, CDR1 is MNHNY, CDR2 SVGAGI (reference sequence). The CDR3 totals 15 residues. Losses at the gene ends were 11 bases for V and 0 bases for J; bases not matched to a gene: 7.

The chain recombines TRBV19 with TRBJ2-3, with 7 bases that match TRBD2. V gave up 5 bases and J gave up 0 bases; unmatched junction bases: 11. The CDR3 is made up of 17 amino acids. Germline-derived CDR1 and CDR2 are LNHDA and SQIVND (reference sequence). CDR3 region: CASSSLVAGVSTDTQYF. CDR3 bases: TGTGCCAGTAGTTCCTTAGTGGCGGGGGTTAGCACAGATACGCAGTATTTT. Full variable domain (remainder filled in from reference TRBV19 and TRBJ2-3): DGGITQSPKYLFRKEGQNVTLSCEQNLNHDAMYWYRQDPGQGLRLIYYSQIVNDFQKGDIAEGYSVSREKKESFPLTVTSAQKNPTAFYLCASSSLVAGVSTDTQYFGPGTRLTVL.

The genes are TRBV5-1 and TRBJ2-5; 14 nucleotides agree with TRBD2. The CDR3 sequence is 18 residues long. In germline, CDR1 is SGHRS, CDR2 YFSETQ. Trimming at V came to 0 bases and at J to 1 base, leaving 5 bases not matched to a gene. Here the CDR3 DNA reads TGCGCCAGCAGCTTGGGGGGACTAGCGGGGGCCCTCCAAGAGACCCAGTACTTC. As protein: CASSLGGLAGALQETQYF.

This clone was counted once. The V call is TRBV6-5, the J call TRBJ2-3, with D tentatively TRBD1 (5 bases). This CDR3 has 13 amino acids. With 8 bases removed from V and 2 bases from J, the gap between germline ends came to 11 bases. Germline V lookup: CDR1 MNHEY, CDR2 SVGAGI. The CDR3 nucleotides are TGTGCCAGCGGCCTGGGGCACACAGATACGCAGTATTTT. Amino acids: CASGLGHTDTQYF.

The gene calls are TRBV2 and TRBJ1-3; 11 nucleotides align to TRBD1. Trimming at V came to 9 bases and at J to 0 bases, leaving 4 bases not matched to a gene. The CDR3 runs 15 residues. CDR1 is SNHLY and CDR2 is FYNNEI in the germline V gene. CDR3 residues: CASGQGAISGNTIYF. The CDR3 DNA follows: TGTGCCAGTGGACAGGGGGCGATCTCTGGAAACACCATATATTTT.

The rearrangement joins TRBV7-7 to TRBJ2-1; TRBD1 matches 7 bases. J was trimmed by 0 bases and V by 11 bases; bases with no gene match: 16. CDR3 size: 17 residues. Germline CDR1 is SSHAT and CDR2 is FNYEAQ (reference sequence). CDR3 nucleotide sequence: TGTGCCTGTCTGGATAGCAGGGGGTTGAGCTCCTACAATGAGCAGTTCTTC. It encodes CACLDSRGLSSYNEQFF.

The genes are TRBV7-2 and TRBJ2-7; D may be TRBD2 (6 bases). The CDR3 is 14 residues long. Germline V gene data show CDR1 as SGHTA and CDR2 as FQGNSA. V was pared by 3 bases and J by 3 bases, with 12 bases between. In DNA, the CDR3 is TGTGCCAGCAGCTTGGAGGGATACAGCTACGAGCAGTACTTC. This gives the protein CASSLEGYSYEQYF.

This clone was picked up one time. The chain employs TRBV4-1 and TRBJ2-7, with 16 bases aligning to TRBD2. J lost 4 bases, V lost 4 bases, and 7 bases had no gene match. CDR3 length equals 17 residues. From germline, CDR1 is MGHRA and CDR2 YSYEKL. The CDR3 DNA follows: TGCGCCAGCAGCCCGGGACTAGCGGGAGGGTTCGAGTACGAGCAGTACTTC. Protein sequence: CASSPGLAGGFEYEQYF.

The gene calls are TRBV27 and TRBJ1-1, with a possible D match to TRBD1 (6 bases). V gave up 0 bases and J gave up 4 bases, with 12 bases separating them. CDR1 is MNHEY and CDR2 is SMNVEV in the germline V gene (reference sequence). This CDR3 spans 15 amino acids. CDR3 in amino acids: CASSLSRGVGTEAFF. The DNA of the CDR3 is TGTGCCAGCAGTTTATCTAGGGGGGTGGGCACTGAAGCTTTCTTT.

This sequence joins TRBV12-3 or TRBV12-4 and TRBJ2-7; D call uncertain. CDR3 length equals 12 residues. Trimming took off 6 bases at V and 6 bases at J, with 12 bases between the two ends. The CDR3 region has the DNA TGTGCCAGCAGCGATGCCCAAATCGAGCAGTACTTC. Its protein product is CASSDAQIEQYF.

The CDR3 loop is CASSPPTENAVYGYTF. The CDR3 nucleotides read TGTGCCAGCTCACCACCGACCGAAAATGCGGTCTATGGCTACACCTTC. This chain uses TRBV18 with TRBJ1-2, with D hard to call. Germline V CDR1 and CDR2: KGHSH, LQKENI. The V gene lost 0 bases and the J gene lost 4 bases, with 15 bases spanning the gap. This CDR3 spans 16 amino acids.

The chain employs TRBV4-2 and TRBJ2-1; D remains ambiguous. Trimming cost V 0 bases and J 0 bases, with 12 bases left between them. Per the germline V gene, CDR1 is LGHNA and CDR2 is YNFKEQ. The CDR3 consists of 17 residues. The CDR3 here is CASSQESQIFSYNEQFF. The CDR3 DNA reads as TGTGCCAGCAGCCAAGAAAGCCAGATCTTCTCCTACAATGAGCAGTTCTTC.

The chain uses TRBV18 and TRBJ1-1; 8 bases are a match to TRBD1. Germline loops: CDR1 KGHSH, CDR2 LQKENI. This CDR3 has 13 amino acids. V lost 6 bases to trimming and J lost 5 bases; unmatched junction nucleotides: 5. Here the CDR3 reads CASSQGARTEAFF. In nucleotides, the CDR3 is TGTGCCAGCTCTCAGGGGGCGCGGACTGAAGCTTTCTTT.

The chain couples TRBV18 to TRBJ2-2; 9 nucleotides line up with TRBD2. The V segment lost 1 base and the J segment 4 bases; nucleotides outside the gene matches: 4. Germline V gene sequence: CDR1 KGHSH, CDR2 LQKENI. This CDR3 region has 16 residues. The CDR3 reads CASSPLAGAFTGELFF. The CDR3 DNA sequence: TGTGCCAGCTCACCACTAGCGGGGGCCTTCACCGGGGAGCTGTTTTTT.

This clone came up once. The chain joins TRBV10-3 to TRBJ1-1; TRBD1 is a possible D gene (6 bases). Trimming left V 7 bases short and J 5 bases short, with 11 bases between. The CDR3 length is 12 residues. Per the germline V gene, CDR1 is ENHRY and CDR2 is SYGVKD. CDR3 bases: TGTGCCATCAAGGGGGGAGGGACTGAAGCTTTCTTT. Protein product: CAIKGGGTEAFF.

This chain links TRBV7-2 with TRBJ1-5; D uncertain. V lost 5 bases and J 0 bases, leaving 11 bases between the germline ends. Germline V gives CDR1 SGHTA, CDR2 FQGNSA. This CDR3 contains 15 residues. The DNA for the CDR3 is TGTGCCAGCAGCCCGGACGGCCTTAGCAATCAGCCCCAGCATTTT. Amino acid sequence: CASSPDGLSNQPQHF.

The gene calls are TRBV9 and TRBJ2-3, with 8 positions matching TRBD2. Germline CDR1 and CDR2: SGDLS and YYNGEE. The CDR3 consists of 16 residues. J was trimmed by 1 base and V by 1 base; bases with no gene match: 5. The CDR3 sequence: CASSVTAAGGTDTQYF. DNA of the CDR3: TGTGCCAGCAGCGTAACGGCAGCGGGGGGCACAGATACGCAGTATTTT.

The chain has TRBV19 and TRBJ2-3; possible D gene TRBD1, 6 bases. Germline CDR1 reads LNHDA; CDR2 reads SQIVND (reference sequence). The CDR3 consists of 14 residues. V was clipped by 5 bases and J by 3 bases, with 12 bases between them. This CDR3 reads CASSLGQITDTQYF. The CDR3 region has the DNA TGTGCCAGTAGTTTAGGACAGATAACAGATACGCAGTATTTT.

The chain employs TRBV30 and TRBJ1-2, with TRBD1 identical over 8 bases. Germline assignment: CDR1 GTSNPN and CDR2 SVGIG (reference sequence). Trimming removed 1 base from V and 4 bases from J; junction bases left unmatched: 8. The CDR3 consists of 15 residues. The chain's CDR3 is CAWSGLDRAGYGYTF. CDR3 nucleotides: TGTGCCTGGAGTGGACTGGACAGGGCAGGCTATGGCTACACCTTC.

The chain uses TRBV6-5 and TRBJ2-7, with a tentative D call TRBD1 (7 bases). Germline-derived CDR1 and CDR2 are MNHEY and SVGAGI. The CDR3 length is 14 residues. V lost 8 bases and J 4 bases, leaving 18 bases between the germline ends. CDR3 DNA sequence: TGTGCCAGCCAACTAGAGACAGGGAGGTACGAGCAGTACTTC. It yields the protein CASQLETGRYEQYF.